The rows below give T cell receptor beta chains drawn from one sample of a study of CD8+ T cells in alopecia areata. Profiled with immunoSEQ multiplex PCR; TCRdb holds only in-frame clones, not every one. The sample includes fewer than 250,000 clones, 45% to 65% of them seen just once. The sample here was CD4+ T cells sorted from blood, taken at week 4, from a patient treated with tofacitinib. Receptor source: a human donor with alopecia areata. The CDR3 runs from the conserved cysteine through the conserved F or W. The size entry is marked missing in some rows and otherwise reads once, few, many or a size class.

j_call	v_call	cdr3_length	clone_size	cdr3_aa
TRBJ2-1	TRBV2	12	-	CATTDRGNEQFF
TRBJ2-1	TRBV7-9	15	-	CASTLNSGSGGEQFF
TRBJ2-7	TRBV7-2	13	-	CASSPGMGYEQYF
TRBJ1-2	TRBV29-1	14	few	CSAAGQGENYGYTF
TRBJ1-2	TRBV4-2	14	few	CASSPRDTAYGYTF
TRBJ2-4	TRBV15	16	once	CATSPRGEAIKNIQYF
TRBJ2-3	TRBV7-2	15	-	CASSPRVGSTDTQYF
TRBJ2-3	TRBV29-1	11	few	CSVTLTDTQYF
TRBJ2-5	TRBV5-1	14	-	CASSLETAQETQYF
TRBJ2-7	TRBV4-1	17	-	CASSRAFGRERPYEQYF
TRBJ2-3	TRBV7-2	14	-	CASSLARAGGTQYF
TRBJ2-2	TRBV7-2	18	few	CASSLEFSGGVWTGELFF
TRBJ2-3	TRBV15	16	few	CATSRWGETRGDTQYF
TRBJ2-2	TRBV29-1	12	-	CSVSRSTGELFF
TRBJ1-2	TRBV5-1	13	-	CASSPKINYGYTF
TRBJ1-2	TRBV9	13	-	CASSVSGSYGYTF
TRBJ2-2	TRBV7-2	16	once	CASSPRGDYNTGELFF
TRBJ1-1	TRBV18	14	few	CASSRLQENTEAFF
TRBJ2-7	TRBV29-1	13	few	CSVEDSVSYEQYF
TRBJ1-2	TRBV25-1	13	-	CASSAGANYGYTF
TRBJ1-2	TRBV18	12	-	CASSGTGGGYTF
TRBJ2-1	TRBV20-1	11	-	CSAKEYNEQFF
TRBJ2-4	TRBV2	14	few	CASSPGTSENIQYF
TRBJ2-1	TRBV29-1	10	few	CSVPGQGEFF
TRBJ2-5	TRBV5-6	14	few	CASSLVDRDETQYF
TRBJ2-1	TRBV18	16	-	CASSPRGTSGRGEQFF
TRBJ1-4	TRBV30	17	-	CAWSESWRTTTNEKLFF
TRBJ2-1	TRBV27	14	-	CASSVRWTNNEQFF
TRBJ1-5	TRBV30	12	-	CAYRGYNQPQHF
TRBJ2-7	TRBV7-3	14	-	CASSLASGSYEQYF
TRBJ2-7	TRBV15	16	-	CATSRGQGEVSYEQYF
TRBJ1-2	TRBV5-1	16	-	CASSLVAAGANYGYTF
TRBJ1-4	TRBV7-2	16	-	CASSPDRAAGYEKLFF
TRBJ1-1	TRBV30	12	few	CAFREVNTEAFF
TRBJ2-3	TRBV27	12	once	CASSLWRGTQYF
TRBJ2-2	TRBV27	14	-	CASGNRAVTGELFF
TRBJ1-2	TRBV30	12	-	CAWSVEGYGYTF
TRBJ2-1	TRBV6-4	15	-	CASSVSGNSYNEQFF
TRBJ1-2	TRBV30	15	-	CAWSRDSRSNYGYTF
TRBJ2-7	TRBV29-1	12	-	CSVNGRSYEQYF
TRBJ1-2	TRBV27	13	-	CASSYRDLNGYTF
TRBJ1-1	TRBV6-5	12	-	CASSYYEGEAFF
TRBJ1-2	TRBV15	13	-	CATSRGGTEGYTF
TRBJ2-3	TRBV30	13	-	CAWSVGRSGTQYF
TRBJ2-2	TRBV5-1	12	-	CASSTNTGELFF
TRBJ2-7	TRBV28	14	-	CASSLRDFSYEQYF
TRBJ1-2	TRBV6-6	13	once	CATGDRQNYGYTF
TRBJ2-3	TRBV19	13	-	CASKTSGTDTQYF